A single sample is the source of the 17 T cell receptor beta chains below, sequenced in a study of blood T cells in healthy people across ages. A J-beta primer mix and a sample-barcoded 5' primer were used in a second PCR of roughly 7 to 12 cycles. MiXCR, applied by TCRdb to the 5' RACE reads, yields one record per CDR3 protein. Among about a million distinct CDR3 sequences listed, roughly 47% were seen once. Specimen: blood. Receptors originate from a woman in her fifties or sixties in good health.

This clonotype was counted a few times. CDR3 loop: CASSLQQSPEQYF. The CDR3 region has the DNA TGTGCCAGCAGCTTACAGCAGAGTCCCGAGCAGTACTTC. The chain joins TRBV7-2 to TRBJ2-5; D is ambiguous. The DNA end lines up better with TRBJ2-7; the J call may be wrong. CDR1 is SGHTA, CDR2 FQGNSA, per germline. The CDR3 runs 13 residues.

J is TRBJ2-1 and V is TRBV11-2; the match to TRBD1 covers 7 bases. V was clipped by 5 bases and J by 0 bases; unmatched bases: 16. The CDR3 runs to 19 residues. CDR1 and CDR2 from the germline V gene are SGHAT and FQNNGV. CDR3: CASSQGVPGTDSSYNEQFF. CDR3 bases: TGTGCCAGCAGCCAGGGGGTTCCAGGGACAGATAGCTCCTACAATGAGCAGTTCTTC. The whole variable domain, remainder taken from reference TRBV11-2 and TRBJ2-1, is EAGVAQSPRYKIIEKRQSVAFWCNPISGHATLYWYQQILGQGPKLLIQFQNNGVVDDSQLPKDRFSAERLKGVDSTLKIQPAKLEDSAVYLCASSQGVPGTDSSYNEQFFGPGTRLTVL.

J is TRBJ2-1 and V is TRBV27, with 7 bases that match TRBD1. Per germline, CDR1 MNHEY and CDR2 SMNVEV (reference sequence). The V and J ends lost 8 bases and 3 bases, in that order; junction bases with no gene match: 13. The CDR3 runs 16 residues. The CDR3 sequence: CASGSLRQGVYNEQFF. The CDR3 coding sequence is TGTGCCAGCGGGAGCCTCCGACAGGGCGTCTACAATGAGCAGTTCTTC.

Ten or more counts support this clonotype. The gene calls are TRBV29-1 and TRBJ2-5, with D perhaps being TRBD1 or TRBD2 (5 bases each). Germline V gene data show CDR1 as SQVTM and CDR2 as ANQGSEA. Between the trimmed V and J ends, which lost 4 bases and 7 bases, there was a span of 16 bases. The CDR3 has 13 amino acids. The CDR3 bases are TGCAGCGTTGTATCGGACGGGGCTGGGACCCAGTACTTC. Translated, it gives CSVVSDGAGTQYF.

The chain uses TRBV5-1 and TRBJ2-1, with 14 bases matching TRBD2. Germline CDR1 SGHRS, CDR2 YFSETQ. The CDR3 is made up of 17 amino acids. Losses at the gene ends were 3 bases for V and 8 bases for J; bases not matched to a gene: 10. CDR3 bases: TGCGCCAGCAGCTACTCCGGGACTAGCGGGAGTCGGGATGAGCAGTTCTTC. Amino acid sequence: CASSYSGTSGSRDEQFF.

The chain couples TRBV7-2 to TRBJ2-1; D is ambiguous. The CDR3 runs to 17 residues. Germline V lookup: CDR1 SGHTA, CDR2 FQGNSA. Trimming shortened V by 5 bases and J by 5 bases, and 22 bases separated the two germline ends. The chain's CDR3 is CASSPRLRANIHNEQFF. Written as DNA, the CDR3 is TGTGCCAGCAGCCCGCGCCTTAGGGCAAACATACACAATGAGCAGTTCTTC.

The chain couples TRBV20-1 to TRBJ2-1; D remains ambiguous. V gave up 2 bases and J gave up 13 bases, with 21 bases separating them. Per germline, CDR1 DFQATT and CDR2 SNEGSKA (reference sequence). The CDR3 runs 14 residues. CDR3 DNA sequence: TGCAGTGCTAGATTACCTAATCGTGAAGAGACCCAGTTCTTC. It yields the protein CSARLPNREETQFF.

This clonotype was seen a few times. J is TRBJ2-7 and V is TRBV27; D remains ambiguous. Germline V gene sequence: CDR1 MNHEY, CDR2 SMNVEV (reference sequence). The CDR3 covers 12 residues. Trimming shortened V by 8 bases and J by 1 base, and 9 bases separated the two germline ends. This CDR3 is CASGSRSYEQYF. DNA for the CDR3: TGTGCCAGCGGCAGCAGGTCCTACGAGCAGTACTTC.

This chain connects TRBV20-1 to TRBJ2-1; TRBD2 agrees at 8 bases. Germline loops: CDR1 DFQATT, CDR2 SNEGSKA (reference sequence). The CDR3 covers 14 residues. V dropped 3 bases and J dropped 7; count of bases not matched to a gene: 8. CDR3 DNA: TGCAGTGCTAGGTCGCCTAGCGGGCCTAATGAGCAGTTCTTC. Protein: CSARSPSGPNEQFF.

The chain is built from TRBV3-1 and TRBJ1-2; D might be TRBD1 (6 bases). Trimming removed 4 bases at V and 6 bases at J, with 15 bases between. This CDR3 is built from 14 residues. CDR1 and CDR2 (germline): LGHDT, YNNKEL (reference sequence). The CDR3 DNA is TGTGCCAGCAGCCCCGGACAGAATGGTGATGGCTACACCTTC. This encodes CASSPGQNGDGYTF.

The V and J genes are TRBV20-1 and TRBJ2-5; TRBD2 matches at 12 bases. The end of the DNA is better explained by TRBJ2-7, so the J call may be wrong. This CDR3 is built from 14 residues. Germline CDR1 is DFQATT and CDR2 is SNEGSKA (reference sequence). In DNA, the CDR3 is TGCAGTGCTGCAGGACTAGCGGGACACTACGAGCAGTACTTC. This gives the protein CSAAGLAGHYEQYF.

This chain connects TRBV7-2 to TRBJ2-3; 9 positions agree with TRBD2. The CDR3 covers 16 residues. Trimming removed 5 bases from V and 2 bases from J; junction bases left unmatched: 8. Germline CDR1 is SGHTA and CDR2 is FQGNSA. CDR3 in amino acids: CASSREAGGFTDTQYF. The CDR3 DNA is TGTGCCAGCAGCCGTGAGGCGGGGGGGTTCACAGATACGCAGTATTTT.

The gene calls are TRBV5-1 and TRBJ2-7; unclear D gene. CDR1 SGHRS and CDR2 YFSETQ come from the germline V gene. The CDR3 totals 12 residues. Trimming removed 4 bases at V and 6 bases at J, with 11 bases between. The CDR3, as DNA: TGCGCCAGCAGCCAAACACACGGCGAGCAGTACTTC. It is translated as CASSQTHGEQYF.

V is TRBV6-5 and J is TRBJ2-3; possible D gene TRBD2, 5 bases. Per the germline V gene, CDR1 is MNHEY and CDR2 is SVGAGI. There are 18 residues in the CDR3. V lost 2 bases and J 2 bases, leaving 20 bases between the germline ends. The CDR3 DNA is TGTGCCAGCAGTTACCCACCGGTGGGCGGGTACTACACAGATACGCAGTATTTT. Amino acid sequence: CASSYPPVGGYYTDTQYF.

The chain uses TRBV6-5 and TRBJ2-1; 13 bases fit TRBD2. The V gene's germline CDR1 is MNHEY and CDR2 SVGAGI. The CDR3 covers 16 residues. Germline trimming cut 6 bases from V and 9 bases from J; bases unmatched to any gene: 11. The DNA for the CDR3 is TGTGCCAGCAGCCTTACACTAGCGGGAGGGCCGGTTGAGCAGTTCTTC. Its protein product is CASSLTLAGGPVEQFF.

This clonotype was picked up a small number of times. The rearrangement uses TRBV4-2 and TRBJ2-1; 15 bases fit TRBD2. The germline gives CDR1 LGHNA, CDR2 YNFKEQ. Trimming removed 0 bases from V and 6 bases from J; junction bases left unmatched: 3. There are 17 residues in the CDR3. As DNA, the CDR3 is TGTGCCAGCAGCCAAGAGGGACTAGCGGGAGGCCGCAATGAGCAGTTCTTC. Amino acids: CASSQEGLAGGRNEQFF.

This clonotype was seen more than once but under ten times. This sequence joins TRBV12-3 or TRBV12-4 and TRBJ1-2; D perhaps matches TRBD1 (5 bases). The CDR3 consists of 10 residues. The V end lost 5 bases, the J end lost 8 bases, and 6 bases lay between the germline ends. The CDR3 DNA reads as TGTGCCAGCAGTCAGGGAGGCTACACCTTC. Amino acid sequence: CASSQGGYTF.